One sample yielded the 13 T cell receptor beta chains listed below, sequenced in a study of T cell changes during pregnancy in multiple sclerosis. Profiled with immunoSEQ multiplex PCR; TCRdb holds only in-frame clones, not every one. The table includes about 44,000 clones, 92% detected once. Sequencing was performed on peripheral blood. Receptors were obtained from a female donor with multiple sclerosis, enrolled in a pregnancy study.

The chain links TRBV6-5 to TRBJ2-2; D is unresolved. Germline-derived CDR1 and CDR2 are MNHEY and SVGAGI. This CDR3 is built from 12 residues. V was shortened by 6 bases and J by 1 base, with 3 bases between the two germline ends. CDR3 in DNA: TGTGCCAGCAGCTGGAACACCGGGGAGCTGTTTTTT. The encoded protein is CASSWNTGELFF.

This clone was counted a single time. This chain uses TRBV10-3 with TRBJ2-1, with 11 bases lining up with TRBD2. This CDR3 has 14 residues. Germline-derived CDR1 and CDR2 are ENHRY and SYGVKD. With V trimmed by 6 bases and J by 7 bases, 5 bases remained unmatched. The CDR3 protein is CAIRPTSGINEQFF. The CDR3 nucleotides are TGTGCCATCAGACCGACTAGCGGGATAAATGAGCAGTTCTTC.

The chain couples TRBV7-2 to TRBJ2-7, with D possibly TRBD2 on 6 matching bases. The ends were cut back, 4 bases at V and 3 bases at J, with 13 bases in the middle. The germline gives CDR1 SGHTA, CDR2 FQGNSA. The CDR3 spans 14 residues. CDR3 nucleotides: TGTGCCAGCAGCTCGTTGGGCGGGATCTACGAGCAGTACTTC. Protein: CASSSLGGIYEQYF.

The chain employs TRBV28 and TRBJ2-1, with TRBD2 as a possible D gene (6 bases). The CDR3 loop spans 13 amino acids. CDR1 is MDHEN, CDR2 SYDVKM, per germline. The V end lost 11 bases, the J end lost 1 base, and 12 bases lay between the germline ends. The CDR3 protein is CAGGSQSYNEQFF. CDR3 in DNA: TGTGCCGGGGGGAGCCAGTCCTACAATGAGCAGTTCTTC.

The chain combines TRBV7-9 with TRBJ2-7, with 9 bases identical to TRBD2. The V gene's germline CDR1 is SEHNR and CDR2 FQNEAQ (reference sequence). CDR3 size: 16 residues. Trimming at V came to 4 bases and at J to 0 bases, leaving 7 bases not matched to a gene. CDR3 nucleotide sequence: TGTGCCAGCAGCTATTCTAGCGGGACTCCCTCCTACGAGCAGTACTTC. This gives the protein CASSYSSGTPSYEQYF. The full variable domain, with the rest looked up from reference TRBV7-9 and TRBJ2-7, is DTGVSQNPRHKITKRGQNVTFRCDPISEHNRLYWYRQTLGQGPEFLTYFQNEAQLEKSRLLSDRFSAERPKGSFSTLEIQRTEQGDSAMYLCASSYSSGTPSYEQYFGPGTRLTVT.

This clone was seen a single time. The CDR3 DNA reads TGCAGCGTTGTCGAGGGCCCTGAAGCTTTCTTT. The encoded protein is CSVVEGPEAFF. The chain carries TRBV29-1 and TRBJ1-1; the D is unclear. Looked up from germline, CDR1 is SQVTM and CDR2 is ANQGSEA. The CDR3 spans 11 residues. The V gene lost 4 bases and the J gene lost 6 bases, with 9 bases spanning the gap.

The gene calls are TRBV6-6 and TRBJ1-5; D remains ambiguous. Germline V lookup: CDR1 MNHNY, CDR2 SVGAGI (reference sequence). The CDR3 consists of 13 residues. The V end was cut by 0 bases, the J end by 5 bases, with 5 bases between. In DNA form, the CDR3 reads TGTGCCAGCAGTTACTCAGGCCATCAGCCCCAGCATTTT. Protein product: CASSYSGHQPQHF.

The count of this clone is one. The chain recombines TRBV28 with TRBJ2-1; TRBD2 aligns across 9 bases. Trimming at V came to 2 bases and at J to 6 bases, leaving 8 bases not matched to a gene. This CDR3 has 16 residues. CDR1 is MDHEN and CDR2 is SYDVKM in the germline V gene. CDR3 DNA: TGTGCCAGCAGTTTACCTCCTCTAGCGGGAACCAATGAGCAGTTCTTC. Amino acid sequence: CASSLPPLAGTNEQFF.

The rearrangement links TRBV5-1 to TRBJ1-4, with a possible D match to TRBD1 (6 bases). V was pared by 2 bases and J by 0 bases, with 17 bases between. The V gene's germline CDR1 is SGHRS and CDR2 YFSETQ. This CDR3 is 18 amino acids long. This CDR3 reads CASSFRQVFPPTNEKLFF. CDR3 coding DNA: TGCGCCAGCAGCTTTCGACAGGTTTTCCCTCCAACTAATGAAAAACTGTTTTTT.

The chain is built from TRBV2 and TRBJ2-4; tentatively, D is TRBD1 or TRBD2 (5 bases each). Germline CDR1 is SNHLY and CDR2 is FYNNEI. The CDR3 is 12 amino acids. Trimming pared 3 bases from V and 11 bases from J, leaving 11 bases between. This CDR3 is CASSEPGPVQYF. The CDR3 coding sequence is TGTGCCAGCAGTGAGCCGGGACCGGTTCAGTACTTC.

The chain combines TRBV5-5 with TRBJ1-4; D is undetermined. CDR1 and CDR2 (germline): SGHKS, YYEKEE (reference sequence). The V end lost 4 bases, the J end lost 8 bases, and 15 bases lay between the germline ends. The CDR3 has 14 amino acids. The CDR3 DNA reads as TGTGCCAGCAGCCTCCCCAGACAAGCGGAAAAACTGTTTTTT. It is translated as CASSLPRQAEKLFF.

The CDR3: CASSKGQANYEQYF. In DNA, the CDR3 is TGTGCCAGTAGTAAGGGACAGGCCAACTACGAGCAGTACTTC. This chain links TRBV19 with TRBJ2-7; 8 bases agree with TRBD1. This CDR3 has 14 amino acids. Germline V CDR1 and CDR2: LNHDA, SQIVND (reference sequence). The ends lost 4 bases at V and 3 bases at J; junction bases unmatched: 5.

CDR3 amino acids: CASSRGANRGFYTEAFF. CDR3 coding DNA: TGTGCCAGCTCACGTGGGGCCAACAGGGGTTTCTACACTGAAGCTTTCTTT. The chain joins TRBV18 to TRBJ1-1; 7 bases match TRBD1. Per the germline V gene, CDR1 is KGHSH and CDR2 is LQKENI. With 4 bases clipped from V and 3 bases from J, the junction kept 14 bases outside the gene matches. CDR3 size: 17 residues. Full variable domain (outside the CDR3, taken from reference TRBV18 and TRBJ1-1): NAGVMQNPRHLVRRRGQEARLRCSPMKGHSHVYWYRQLPEEGLKFMVYLQKENIIDESGMPKERFSAEFPKEGPSILRIQQVVRGDSAAYFCASSRGANRGFYTEAFFGQGTRLTVV.